These 2 T cell receptor beta chains originate from one sample sequenced in a study of blood T cells in healthy people across ages. Next came a second PCR, run for roughly 6 to 11 cycles, which used a sample-barcoded 5' primer along with a J-beta primer mix. A single record per CDR3 protein comes from TCRdb applying MiXCR to the 5' RACE reads. Seen here are more than 550,000 distinct CDR3 sequences, 22% observed once, and the top ten hold around a fifth. Sequencing input: blood. Every receptor here comes from a man in his 70s in good health.

This clonotype turned up a few times. V gene TRBV7-9 combines with J gene TRBJ1-1, with 7 bases matching TRBD1. The CDR3 length is 11 residues. Unmatched junction bases numbered 3, after V lost 11 bases and J lost 3 bases. Germline-derived CDR1 and CDR2 are SEHNR and FQNEAQ (reference sequence). CDR3: CAVQGDTEAFF. CDR3 bases: TGTGCCGTTCAGGGGGACACTGAAGCTTTCTTT. Looking up the rest from reference TRBV7-9 and TRBJ1-1 gives the full variable domain: DTGVSQNPRHKITKRGQNVTFRCDPISEHNRLYWYRQTLGQGPEFLTYFQNEAQLEKSRLLSDRFSAERPKGSFSTLEIQRTEQGDSAMYLCAVQGDTEAFFGQGTRLTVV.

This clonotype was counted ten times or more. This chain uses TRBV12-3 or TRBV12-4 with TRBJ2-3; maybe TRBD1 (6 bases). The CDR3 covers 15 residues. The V gene lost 5 bases and the J gene lost 0 bases, with 12 bases spanning the gap. The CDR3 DNA reads as TGTGCCAGCAGTCCAGGGGCGGCGAGCACAGATACGCAGTATTTT. Protein: CASSPGAASTDTQYF.